The clone carrying this TCR beta chain was seen many times. Documented treatment: PENTA 11 planned treatment interruption arm or continuous ART arm. The TCR library was built from RNA with a 3' RACE protocol and unique molecular identifiers. TCRdb processed the 3' RACE reads anew with MiXCR; each CDR3 protein has one entry. The sample contains around 41,000 distinct CDR3 sequences, less than 8.5% of which appear only once. This sample is part of a study of HIV-infected children after antiretroviral therapy interruption. The germline V gene has CDR1 DFQATT and CDR2 SNEGSKA (reference sequence). The V segment lost 5 bases and the J segment 11 bases; nucleotides outside the gene matches: 8. The CDR3 is made up of 12 amino acids.

The V and J genes are TRBV20-1 and TRBJ1-5; 8 positions agree with TRBD1. The TCR comes from a pool of human donors with HIV. Sequenced material: CD45RA+ CD4+ T cells from PBMCs, pooled from several time points, taken from a donor given antiretroviral therapy, either interrupted or continuous. Subset given: naive CD4+ CD45RA+ CD45RO- T cells. The CDR3 reads CSAPGQGRAQHF. The DNA for the CDR3 is TGCAGTGCTCCTGGACAGGGCAGGGCCCAGCATTTT.